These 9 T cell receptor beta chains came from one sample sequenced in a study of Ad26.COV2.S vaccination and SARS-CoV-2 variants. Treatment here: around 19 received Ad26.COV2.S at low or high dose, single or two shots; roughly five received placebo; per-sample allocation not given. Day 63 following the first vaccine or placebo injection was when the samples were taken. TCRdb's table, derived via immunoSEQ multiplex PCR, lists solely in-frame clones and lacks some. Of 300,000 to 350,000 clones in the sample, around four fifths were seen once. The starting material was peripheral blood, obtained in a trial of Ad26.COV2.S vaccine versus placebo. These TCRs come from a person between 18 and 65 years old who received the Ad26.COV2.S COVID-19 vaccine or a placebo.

The CDR3 protein is CAWNSGGNQPQHF. For the CDR3, the DNA is TGTGCCTGGAATTCTGGGGGTAACCAGCCCCAGCATTTT. J is TRBJ1-5 and V is TRBV30, with a tentative D call TRBD1 (5 bases). CDR3 size: 13 residues. V was trimmed by 4 bases and J by 7 bases, leaving 14 bases between them. From germline, CDR1 is GTSNPN and CDR2 SVGIG (reference sequence).

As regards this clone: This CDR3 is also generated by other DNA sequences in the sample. Here the CDR3 DNA reads TGTGCCAGCAGAGAGGGATATGGCTACACCTTC. Residues: CASREGYGYTF. The genes are TRBV6-5 and TRBJ1-2; D is unclear. The CDR3 spans 11 residues. CDR1 and CDR2 from the germline V gene are MNHEY and SVGAGI. The V gene lost 6 bases and the J gene lost 5 bases, with 7 bases spanning the gap.

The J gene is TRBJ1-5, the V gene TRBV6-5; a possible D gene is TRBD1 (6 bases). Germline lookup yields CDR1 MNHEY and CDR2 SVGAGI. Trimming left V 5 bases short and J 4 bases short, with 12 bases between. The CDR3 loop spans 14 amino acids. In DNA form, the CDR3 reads TGTGCCAGCAGTAACCGACAGGTAAATCAGCCCCAGCATTTT. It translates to CASSNRQVNQPQHF.

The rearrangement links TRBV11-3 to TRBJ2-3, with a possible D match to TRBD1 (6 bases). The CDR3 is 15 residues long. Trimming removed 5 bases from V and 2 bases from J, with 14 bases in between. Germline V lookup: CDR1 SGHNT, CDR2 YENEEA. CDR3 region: CASSRGGRDTDTQYF. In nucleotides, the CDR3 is TGTGCCAGCAGCCGAGGGGGACGCGACACAGATACGCAGTATTTT.

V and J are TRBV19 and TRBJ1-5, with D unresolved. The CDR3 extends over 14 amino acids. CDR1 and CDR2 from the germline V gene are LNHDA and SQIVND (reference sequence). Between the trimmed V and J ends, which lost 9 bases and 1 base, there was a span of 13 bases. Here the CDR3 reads CARPDTYSNQPQHF. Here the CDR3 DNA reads TGTGCCAGACCGGATACTTACAGCAATCAGCCCCAGCATTTT.

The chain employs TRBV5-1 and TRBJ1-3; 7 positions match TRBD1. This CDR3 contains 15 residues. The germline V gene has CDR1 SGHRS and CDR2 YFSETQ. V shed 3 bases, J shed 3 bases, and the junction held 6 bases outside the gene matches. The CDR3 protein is CASSSGTVYGNTIYF. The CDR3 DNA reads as TGCGCCAGCAGCTCCGGGACAGTTTATGGAAACACCATATATTTT.

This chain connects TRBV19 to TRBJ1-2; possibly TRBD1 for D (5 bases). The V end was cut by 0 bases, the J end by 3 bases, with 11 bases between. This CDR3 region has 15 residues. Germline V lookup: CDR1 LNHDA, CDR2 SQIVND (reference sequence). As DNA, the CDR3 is TGTGCCAGTAGTATAGAGAGTCAGGGCGACTATGGCTACACCTTC. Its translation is CASSIESQGDYGYTF.

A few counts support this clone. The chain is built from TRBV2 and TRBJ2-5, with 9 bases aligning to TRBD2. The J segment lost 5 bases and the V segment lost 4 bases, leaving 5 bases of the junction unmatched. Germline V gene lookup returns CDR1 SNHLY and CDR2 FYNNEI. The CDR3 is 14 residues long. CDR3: CASSAAGGPETQYF. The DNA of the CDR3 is TGTGCCAGCAGTGCGGCGGGGGGGCCTGAGACCCAGTACTTC.

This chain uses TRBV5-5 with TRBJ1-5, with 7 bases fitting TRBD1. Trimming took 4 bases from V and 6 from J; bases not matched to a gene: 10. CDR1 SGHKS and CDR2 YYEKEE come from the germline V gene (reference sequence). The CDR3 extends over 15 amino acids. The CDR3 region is CASSGTGALSQPQHF. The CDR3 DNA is TGTGCCAGCAGCGGAACAGGGGCGCTAAGTCAGCCCCAGCATTTT.